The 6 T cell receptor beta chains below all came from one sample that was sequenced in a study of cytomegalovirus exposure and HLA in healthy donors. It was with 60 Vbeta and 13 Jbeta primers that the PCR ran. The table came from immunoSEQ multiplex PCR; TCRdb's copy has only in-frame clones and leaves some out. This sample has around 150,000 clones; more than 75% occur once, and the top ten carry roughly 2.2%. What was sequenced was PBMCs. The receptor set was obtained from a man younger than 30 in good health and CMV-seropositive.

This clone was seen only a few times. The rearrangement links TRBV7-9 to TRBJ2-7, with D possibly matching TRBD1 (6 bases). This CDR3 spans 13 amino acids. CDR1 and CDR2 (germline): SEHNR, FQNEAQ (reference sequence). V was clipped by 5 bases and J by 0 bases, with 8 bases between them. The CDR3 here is CASSPDSSYEQYF. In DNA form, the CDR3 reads TGTGCCAGCAGCCCGGACAGCTCCTACGAGCAGTACTTC.

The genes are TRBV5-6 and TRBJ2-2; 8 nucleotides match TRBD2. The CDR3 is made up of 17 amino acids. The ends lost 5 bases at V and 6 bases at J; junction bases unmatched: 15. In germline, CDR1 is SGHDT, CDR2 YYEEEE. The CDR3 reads CASSPTQGLVVAGELFF. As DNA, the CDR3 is TGTGCCAGCAGTCCAACCCAGGGACTAGTTGTCGCCGGGGAGCTGTTTTTT.

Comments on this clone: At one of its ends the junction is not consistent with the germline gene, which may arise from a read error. In nucleotides, the CDR3 is TGTGCCAGTCAGGCAGTCTATGGCTACACCTTT. Translating it yields CASQAVYGYTF. The rearrangement joins TRBV19 to TRBJ1-2; D is undetermined. CDR3 length equals 11 residues. CDR1 is LNHDA and CDR2 is SQIVND in the germline V gene (reference sequence).

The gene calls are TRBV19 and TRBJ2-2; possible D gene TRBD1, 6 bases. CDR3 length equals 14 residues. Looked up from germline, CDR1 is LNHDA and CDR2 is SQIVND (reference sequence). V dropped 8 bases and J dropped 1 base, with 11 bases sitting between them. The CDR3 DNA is TGTGCCAGTGCCGGGACAAAGAACACCGGGGAGCTGTTTTTT. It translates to CASAGTKNTGELFF.

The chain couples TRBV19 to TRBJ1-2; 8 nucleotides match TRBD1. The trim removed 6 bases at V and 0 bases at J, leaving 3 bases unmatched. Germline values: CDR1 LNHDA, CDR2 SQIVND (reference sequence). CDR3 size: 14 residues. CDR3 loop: CASSMDRANYGYTF. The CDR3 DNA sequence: TGTGCCAGTAGCATGGACAGGGCTAACTATGGCTACACCTTC.

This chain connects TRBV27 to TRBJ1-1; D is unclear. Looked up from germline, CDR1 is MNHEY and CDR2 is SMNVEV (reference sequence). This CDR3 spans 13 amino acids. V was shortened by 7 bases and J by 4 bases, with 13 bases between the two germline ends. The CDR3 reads CASMLSRFTEAFF. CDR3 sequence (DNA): TGTGCCAGCATGTTAAGCAGGTTCACTGAAGCTTTCTTT.